The subject of this entry is one TCR beta chain. This clone was picked up a small number of times. There is no known antigen for this receptor. No much larger clone exists at a distance of one base, and base qualities are not known. Each donor gave one peripheral blood draw, averaging approximately 110 mL, which was collected into heparinised tubes. Naive, central memory, regulatory and stem cell-like memory CD4+ T cells were sorted on a BD FACSAria II using a panel including CD45RO, CCR7, CD25, CD127, CD95 and CD27. Every sorted population had a purity above 95%. PBMCs were isolated immediately by Lymphoprep density gradient centrifugation and stained directly without culture. So that batch effects would be minimized, each experiment stained and sorted samples in pairs, pairing one healthy donor with one patient. The data derive from a study of beta chain features in type 1 diabetes (dated by TCRdb to 2017 to 2018). For context, the study as a whole: Patients and healthy donors did not differ in mean age, gender distribution, total cell number or subset yield. Across all samples, 90 million to 130 million sorted cells were examined, and cell number per subset correlated strongly with RNA yield. The study compared the TCRB repertoires of sorted circulating CD4+ T cell subsets in recently diagnosed type 1 diabetes patients with those in matched healthy donors. Regulatory and stem cell-like memory subsets were isolated from only 8 patients and about 8 healthy donors, whereas naive and central memory subsets came from all 30 or so donors. Findings and caveats that apply to the study as a whole: Naive, central memory and regulatory TCRB repertoires appeared to be more similar among patients than among healthy donors. Only small numbers of individuals were included in the HLA sub-analyses, which left unresolved whether HLA type had any influence on TCRB rearrangement. Sequencing cDNA rather than genomic DNA could over-represent highly expressing activated cells, although activation and CD3 levels did not differ between groups. A moderate but significant shortening of TCRB CDR3 length was observed in type 1 diabetes patients in all four CD4+ subsets. PCR may preferentially amplify shorter templates, but because patient and control samples were amplified and corrected together, any resulting skew would affect both groups equally. Patients with type 1 diabetes made fewer insertions and deleted more nucleotides at VDJ recombination sites, implying thymic rearrangement abnormalities.

The CDR3, from cysteine to phenylalanine, totals 15 residues. Of all the DNA, just the CDR3 is kept, 45 bases in frame from base 1. The V and J ends are trimmed by 1 base and 0 bases, leaving 7 bases between them. CDR1 and CDR2 are drawn from the germline V gene: MGHRA, YSYEKL. The entire isolated RNA was reverse transcribed using the High Capacity cDNA Reverse Transcription Kit, and thus expressed TCRB transcripts were sequenced. Naive, central memory and regulatory T cell samples underwent deep immunoSEQ sequencing, averaging around 3.6 million total reads per sample. Sorted cells were lysed in RLT buffer and RNA was extracted with DNase-treated RNeasy Micro or Mini kits, depending on cell number. Each cell subset was processed separately to prevent cross-contamination, with patient and healthy donor samples processed together. The immunoSEQ multiplex PCR was used to amplify TCRB sequences from cDNA, yielding 87-bp fragments that span the CDR3 region. Sequencing of the amplicons was performed on the Illumina HiSeq platform. Turning to the authors' computational methods: Synthetic template baselines were used to correct PCR bias computationally, reads within Hamming distance 2 were collapsed together, and singletons that could not be merged were discarded. Reads were aligned to IMGT to assign V, D and J genes, CDR3 length, and insertions or deletions at six rearrangement sites. Within each subset, clonotype counts were normalized to the number of sorted cells before true diversity and Gini coefficients were calculated with the tcR R package. The overlap coefficient, calculated on TCRB nucleotide sequences, was used to quantify repertoire sharing. Held by TCRdb, this immuneACCESS table contains in-frame sequences only and omits some clones. Under half of the omission traces to an unresolved V gene where checked; the cause of the rest is unknown. That table is the source of V, J and clone size, and D and trimming were worked out from the DNA. The sample table records 55,000 to 80,000 clones; around 49% of these occur just once. The leading ten clones occupy about 0.74% of the sample.

Sequencing was performed on central memory CD4+ T cells from blood. The rearranged chain carries TRBV4-1 and TRBJ2-4, and the D gene may be TRBD1, 5 bases matching. The source is a man younger than 45 with type 1 diabetes. In nucleotide form, the sequence is TGCGCCAGCAGCCAAGGACAGCTAGCCAAAAACATTCAGTACTTC. It codes for CASSQGQLAKNIQYF.